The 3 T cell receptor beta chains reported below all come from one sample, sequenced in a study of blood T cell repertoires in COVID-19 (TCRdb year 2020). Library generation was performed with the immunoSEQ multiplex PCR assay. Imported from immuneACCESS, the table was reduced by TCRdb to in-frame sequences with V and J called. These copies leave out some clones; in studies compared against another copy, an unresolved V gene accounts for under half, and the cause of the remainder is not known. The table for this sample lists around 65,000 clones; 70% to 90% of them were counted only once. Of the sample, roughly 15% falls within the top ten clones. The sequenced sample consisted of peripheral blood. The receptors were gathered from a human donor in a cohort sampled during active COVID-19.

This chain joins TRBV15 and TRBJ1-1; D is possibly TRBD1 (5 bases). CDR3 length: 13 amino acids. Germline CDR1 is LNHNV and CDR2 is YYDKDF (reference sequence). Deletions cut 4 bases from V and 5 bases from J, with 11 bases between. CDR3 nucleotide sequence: TGTGCCACCAGCACTCACCGGGGGACTGAAGCTTTCTTT. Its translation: CATSTHRGTEAFF.

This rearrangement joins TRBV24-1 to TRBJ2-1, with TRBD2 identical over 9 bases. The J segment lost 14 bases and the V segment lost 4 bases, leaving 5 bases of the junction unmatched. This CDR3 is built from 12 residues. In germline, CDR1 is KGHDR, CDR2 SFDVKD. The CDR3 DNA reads TGTGCCACCAGTGAGTCCGGGACTAGCAAGTTCTTC. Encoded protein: CATSESGTSKFF.

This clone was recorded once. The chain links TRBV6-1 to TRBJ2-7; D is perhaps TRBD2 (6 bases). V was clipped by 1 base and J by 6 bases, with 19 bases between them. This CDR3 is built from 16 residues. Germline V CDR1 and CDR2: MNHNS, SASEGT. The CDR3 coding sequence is TGTGCCAGCAGTGAAGGAGGTGGAGGGACGGTCGGCGAGCAGTACTTC. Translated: CASSEGGGGTVGEQYF.